The rows below give T cell receptor beta chains drawn from one sample of a study of blood T cell repertoires in COVID-19. Using immunoSEQ multiplex PCR, the repertoire was profiled, and TCRdb retains in-frame clones only, with some absent. The sample yields more than 300,000 clones, 80% to 95% seen once. Sequencing input: PBMCs or T cells enriched from blood (not recorded which). The receptors were gathered from a woman aged 25 to 39 who had recovered from COVID-19. Both conserved end residues are part of each CDR3. The D gene is left open where the match is weak. Not all rows give a size; the values are once, few, many and, for expanded clones, a class.

d_call: NA; j_call: TRBJ1-3; cdr3_length: 13; v_call: TRBV18; clone_size: NA; cdr3_nt: TGTGCCAGCTCACCGCCAGGAGGAAACACCATATATTTT; cdr3_aa: CASSPPGGNTIYF
d_call: TRBD2; j_call: TRBJ2-1; cdr3_length: 17; v_call: TRBV4-3; clone_size: NA; cdr3_nt: TGCGCCAGCAGCCCCACCACAGCGGGAGGGTCCTACAATGAGCAGTTCTTC; cdr3_aa: CASSPTTAGGSYNEQFF
d_call: NA; j_call: TRBJ1-2; cdr3_length: 14; v_call: TRBV9; clone_size: few; cdr3_nt: TGTGCCAGCAGCCCGGACGAGGGTAACTATGGCTACACCTTC; cdr3_aa: CASSPDEGNYGYTF
d_call: NA; j_call: TRBJ1-1; cdr3_length: 14; v_call: TRBV28; clone_size: NA; cdr3_nt: TGTGCCAGCACCGTCGCGGACAGTAACACTGAAGCTTTCTTT; cdr3_aa: CASTVADSNTEAFF
d_call: NA; j_call: TRBJ1-6; cdr3_length: 15; v_call: TRBV9; clone_size: NA; cdr3_nt: TGTGCCAGCAGCGTATCGCCGAAGGGAGACTCACCCCTCCACTTT; cdr3_aa: CASSVSPKGDSPLHF
d_call: TRBD2; j_call: TRBJ2-5; cdr3_length: 18; v_call: TRBV4-2; clone_size: NA; cdr3_nt: TGTGCCAGCAGCCCCGGGACTAGCGGGAGAATCGCCCAAGAGACCCAGTACTTC; cdr3_aa: CASSPGTSGRIAQETQYF
d_call: NA; j_call: TRBJ2-7; cdr3_length: 21; v_call: TRBV3-1/TRBV3-2; clone_size: NA; cdr3_nt: TGTGCCAGCAGCCAAGATCCGGTCGCGGGACAGAGACACATTGTCCCTTACGAGCAGTACTTC; cdr3_aa: CASSQDPVAGQRHIVPYEQYF
d_call: NA; j_call: TRBJ2-1; cdr3_length: 11; v_call: TRBV6-5; clone_size: NA; cdr3_nt: TGTGCCACCCTGCAGGGCAATGAGCAGTTCTTC; cdr3_aa: CATLQGNEQFF
d_call: NA; j_call: TRBJ1-1; cdr3_length: 13; v_call: TRBV6-5; clone_size: NA; cdr3_nt: TGTGCCAGCTACGGCGGAGGGTACACTGAAGCTTTCTTT; cdr3_aa: CASYGGGYTEAFF
d_call: NA; j_call: TRBJ2-1; cdr3_length: 15; v_call: TRBV28; clone_size: NA; cdr3_nt: TGTGCCAGCAGTTTTCGGGACTCCTATTACAATGAGCAGTTCTTC; cdr3_aa: CASSFRDSYYNEQFF
d_call: TRBD1; j_call: TRBJ2-7; cdr3_length: 14; v_call: TRBV4-3; clone_size: NA; cdr3_nt: TGCGCCAGCAGCCAAGAGACAGGGGGCCTCGAGCTGTACTTC; cdr3_aa: CASSQETGGLELYF
d_call: NA; j_call: TRBJ2-7; cdr3_length: 15; v_call: TRBV4-2; clone_size: once; cdr3_nt: TGTGCCAGCAGCCAAGATACGACAGGATTCTACGAGCAGTACTTC; cdr3_aa: CASSQDTTGFYEQYF
d_call: NA; j_call: TRBJ1-1; cdr3_length: 13; v_call: TRBV28; clone_size: NA; cdr3_nt: TGTGCCAGCAAGAGGTGGGGGCCCACTGAAGCTTTCTTT; cdr3_aa: CASKRWGPTEAFF
d_call: NA; j_call: TRBJ1-6; cdr3_length: 14; v_call: TRBV11-3; clone_size: NA; cdr3_nt: TGTGCCAGCAGCTTTGACGGACTTAATTCACCCCTCCACTTT; cdr3_aa: CASSFDGLNSPLHF
d_call: TRBD1; j_call: TRBJ1-2; cdr3_length: 12; v_call: TRBV6-4; clone_size: NA; cdr3_nt: TGTGCCAGCAGGGGACAGGGCTATGGCTACACCTTC; cdr3_aa: CASRGQGYGYTF
d_call: TRBD2; j_call: TRBJ2-3; cdr3_length: 16; v_call: TRBV28; clone_size: NA; cdr3_nt: TGTGCCAGCAGCCCGACTAGCGGGGGGGGTCCAGATACGCAGTATTTT; cdr3_aa: CASSPTSGGGPDTQYF
d_call: TRBD1; j_call: TRBJ1-2; cdr3_length: 14; v_call: TRBV10-3; clone_size: NA; cdr3_nt: TGTGCCATCATGAAGGACAGGCCCGACTATGGCTACACCTTC; cdr3_aa: CAIMKDRPDYGYTF
d_call: TRBD2; j_call: TRBJ2-3; cdr3_length: 15; v_call: TRBV7-2; clone_size: once; cdr3_nt: TGTGCCAGCAGCCCTCAGGCGGGGGGAGCAGATACGCAGTATTTT; cdr3_aa: CASSPQAGGADTQYF
d_call: TRBD2; j_call: TRBJ2-1; cdr3_length: 15; v_call: TRBV7-9; clone_size: once; cdr3_nt: TGTGCCAGCAGCTTAGGTAGCGGGAGGTACAATGAGCAGTTCTTC; cdr3_aa: CASSLGSGRYNEQFF
d_call: TRBD1; j_call: TRBJ2-7; cdr3_length: 15; v_call: TRBV28; clone_size: NA; cdr3_nt: TGTGCCAGCAGCCCGTCGGGGACAGGGGGCGACGAGCAGTACTTC; cdr3_aa: CASSPSGTGGDEQYF
d_call: NA; j_call: TRBJ2-7; cdr3_length: 12; v_call: TRBV7-2; clone_size: NA; cdr3_nt: TGTGCCAGCAGCTTAGTTGGCCCTGTGCAGTACTTC; cdr3_aa: CASSLVGPVQYF
d_call: NA; j_call: TRBJ2-7; cdr3_length: 17; v_call: TRBV5-6; clone_size: once; cdr3_nt: TGTGCCAGCAGCTTGGGGGGCGGCAGGGGACCCTCCTACGAGCAGTACTTC; cdr3_aa: CASSLGGGRGPSYEQYF
d_call: TRBD1; j_call: TRBJ1-1; cdr3_length: 13; v_call: TRBV12-3/TRBV12-4; clone_size: NA; cdr3_nt: TGTGCCAGCAGCCTGGGACAGGCGGCTCCCGCTTTCTTT; cdr3_aa: CASSLGQAAPAFF
d_call: NA; j_call: TRBJ2-7; cdr3_length: 17; v_call: TRBV28; clone_size: NA; cdr3_nt: TGTGCCAGCAGTTGGGGGACTTCAAGGCCAGGCGCCTACGAGCAGTACTTC; cdr3_aa: CASSWGTSRPGAYEQYF
d_call: TRBD1; j_call: TRBJ2-3; cdr3_length: 15; v_call: TRBV24-1; clone_size: NA; cdr3_nt: TGTGCCACCGGGACCGGGACAGGGATGGCCTATACGCAGTATTTT; cdr3_aa: CATGTGTGMAYTQYF
d_call: TRBD2; j_call: TRBJ2-7; cdr3_length: 18; v_call: TRBV5-6; clone_size: once; cdr3_nt: TGTGCCAGCAGCCGACTGGGCGTGACTAGCGGGAGCTCTAGGGAGCAGTACTTC; cdr3_aa: CASSRLGVTSGSSREQYF
d_call: TRBD1; j_call: TRBJ2-2; cdr3_length: 18; v_call: TRBV4-3; clone_size: NA; cdr3_nt: TGCGCCAGCAGCCAAGATCCTCTTCGACAGGGGTGGGCCGGGGAGCTGTTTTTT; cdr3_aa: CASSQDPLRQGWAGELFF
d_call: TRBD1; j_call: TRBJ1-1; cdr3_length: 15; v_call: TRBV3-1/TRBV3-2; clone_size: NA; cdr3_nt: TGTGCCAGCAACAGGGGGAGGGGGCCGCGTACTGAAGCTTTCTTT; cdr3_aa: CASNRGRGPRTEAFF
d_call: NA; j_call: TRBJ1-5; cdr3_length: 14; v_call: TRBV6-2/TRBV6-3; clone_size: NA; cdr3_nt: TGTGCCAGCACCCCGGAGGGTAGCAATCAGCCCCAGCATTTT; cdr3_aa: CASTPEGSNQPQHF
d_call: NA; j_call: TRBJ2-5; cdr3_length: 13; v_call: TRBV5-6; clone_size: NA; cdr3_nt: TGTGCCAGCAGCCTGGATAGGGGCGAGACCCAGTACTTC; cdr3_aa: CASSLDRGETQYF
d_call: TRBD2; j_call: TRBJ2-5; cdr3_length: 14; v_call: TRBV3-1/TRBV3-2; clone_size: few; cdr3_nt: TGTGCCAGCAGCCACGGGGGGGTCGGGGAGACCCAGTACTTC; cdr3_aa: CASSHGGVGETQYF
d_call: TRBD1; j_call: TRBJ2-5; cdr3_length: 12; v_call: TRBV5-4; clone_size: NA; cdr3_nt: TGTGCCAGCAGTACAGGGGCAGAGACCCAGTACTTC; cdr3_aa: CASSTGAETQYF
d_call: NA; j_call: TRBJ2-3; cdr3_length: 16; v_call: TRBV5-5; clone_size: NA; cdr3_nt: TGTGCCAGCAGCTTGGTGGAGGGGGGGAGCACAGATACGCAGTATTTT; cdr3_aa: CASSLVEGGSTDTQYF
d_call: NA; j_call: TRBJ2-7; cdr3_length: 15; v_call: TRBV7-7; clone_size: NA; cdr3_nt: TGTGCTAGCAGCTACCCCCAGGGCAAGTCCTACGAGCAGTACTTC; cdr3_aa: CASSYPQGKSYEQYF
d_call: TRBD1; j_call: TRBJ2-7; cdr3_length: 14; v_call: TRBV5-4; clone_size: NA; cdr3_nt: TGTGCCAGCAGCACCCGCGGGACAGGGGGGGAGCAGTACTTC; cdr3_aa: CASSTRGTGGEQYF
d_call: NA; j_call: TRBJ2-6; cdr3_length: 19; v_call: TRBV24-1; clone_size: once; cdr3_nt: TGTGCCACCAGTGATTTCGAAGGGGATGCCTTCTCTGGGGCCAACGTCCTGACTTTC; cdr3_aa: CATSDFEGDAFSGANVLTF
d_call: NA; j_call: TRBJ2-5; cdr3_length: 13; v_call: TRBV11-2; clone_size: NA; cdr3_nt: TGTGCCAGCAGCTTCTCTCGCCAAGAGACCCAGTACTTC; cdr3_aa: CASSFSRQETQYF
d_call: TRBD1; j_call: TRBJ1-1; cdr3_length: 12; v_call: TRBV5-6; clone_size: NA; cdr3_nt: TGTGCCAGCAGCCCACAGGGGACTGAAGCTTTCTTT; cdr3_aa: CASSPQGTEAFF
d_call: TRBD1; j_call: TRBJ1-1; cdr3_length: 17; v_call: TRBV28; clone_size: NA; cdr3_nt: TGTGCCAGCAGTTTAGTCCTACAGGGGTCCCTGAACACTGAAGCTTTCTTT; cdr3_aa: CASSLVLQGSLNTEAFF
d_call: TRBD2; j_call: TRBJ2-1; cdr3_length: 16; v_call: TRBV7-8; clone_size: NA; cdr3_nt: TGTGCCAGCAGCGGTTGGACTAGCGGGAGGTTAGGTGAGCAGTTCTTC; cdr3_aa: CASSGWTSGRLGEQFF
d_call: NA; j_call: TRBJ2-7; cdr3_length: 13; v_call: TRBV6-2/TRBV6-3; clone_size: NA; cdr3_nt: TGTGCCAGCAGTTCATTGACCGGGAGCGAGCAGTACTTC; cdr3_aa: CASSSLTGSEQYF
d_call: TRBD1; j_call: TRBJ1-6; cdr3_length: 16; v_call: TRBV7-2; clone_size: NA; cdr3_nt: TGTGCCAGCAGCTTAGACAGGGGGACCTTTAATTCACCCCTCCACTTT; cdr3_aa: CASSLDRGTFNSPLHF